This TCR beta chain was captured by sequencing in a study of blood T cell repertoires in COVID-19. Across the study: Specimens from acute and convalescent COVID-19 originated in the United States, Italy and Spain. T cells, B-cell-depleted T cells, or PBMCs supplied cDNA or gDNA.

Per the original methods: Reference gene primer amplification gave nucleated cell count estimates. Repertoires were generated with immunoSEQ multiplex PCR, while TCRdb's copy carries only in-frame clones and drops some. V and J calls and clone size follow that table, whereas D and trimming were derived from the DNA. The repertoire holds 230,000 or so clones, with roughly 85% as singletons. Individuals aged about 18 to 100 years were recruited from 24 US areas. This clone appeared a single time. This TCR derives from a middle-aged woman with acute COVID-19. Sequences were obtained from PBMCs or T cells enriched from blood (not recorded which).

The chain's CDR3 is CSASTLSRGEQFF. CDR3 sequence (DNA): TGCAGTGCTAGTACTCTTTCCCGCGGTGAGCAGTTCTTC. V is TRBV20-1 and J is TRBJ2-1, with D hard to call. Germline lookup yields CDR1 DFQATT and CDR2 SNEGSKA (reference sequence). Trimming left V 3 bases short and J 9 bases short, with 15 bases between. CDR3 length: 13 residues.